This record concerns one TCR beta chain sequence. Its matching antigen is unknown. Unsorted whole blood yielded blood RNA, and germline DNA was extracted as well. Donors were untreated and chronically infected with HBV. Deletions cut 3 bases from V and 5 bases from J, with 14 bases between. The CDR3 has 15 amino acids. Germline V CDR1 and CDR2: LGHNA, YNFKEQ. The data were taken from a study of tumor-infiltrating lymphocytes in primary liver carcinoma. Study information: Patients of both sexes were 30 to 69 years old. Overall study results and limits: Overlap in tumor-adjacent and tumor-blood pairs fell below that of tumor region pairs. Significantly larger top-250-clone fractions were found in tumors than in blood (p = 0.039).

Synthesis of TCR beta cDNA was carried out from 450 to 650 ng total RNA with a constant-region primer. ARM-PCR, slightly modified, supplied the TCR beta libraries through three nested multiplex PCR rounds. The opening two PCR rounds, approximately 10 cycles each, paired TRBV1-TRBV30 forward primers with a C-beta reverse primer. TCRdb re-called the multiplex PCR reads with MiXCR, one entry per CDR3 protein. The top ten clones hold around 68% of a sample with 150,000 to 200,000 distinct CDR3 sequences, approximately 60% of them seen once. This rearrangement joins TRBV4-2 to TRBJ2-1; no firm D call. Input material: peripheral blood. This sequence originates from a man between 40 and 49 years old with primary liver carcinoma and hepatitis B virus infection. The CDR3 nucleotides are TGTGCCAGCAGCCAGGATAGGCAGCCACACAATGAGCAGTTCTTC. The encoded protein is CASSQDRQPHNEQFF.